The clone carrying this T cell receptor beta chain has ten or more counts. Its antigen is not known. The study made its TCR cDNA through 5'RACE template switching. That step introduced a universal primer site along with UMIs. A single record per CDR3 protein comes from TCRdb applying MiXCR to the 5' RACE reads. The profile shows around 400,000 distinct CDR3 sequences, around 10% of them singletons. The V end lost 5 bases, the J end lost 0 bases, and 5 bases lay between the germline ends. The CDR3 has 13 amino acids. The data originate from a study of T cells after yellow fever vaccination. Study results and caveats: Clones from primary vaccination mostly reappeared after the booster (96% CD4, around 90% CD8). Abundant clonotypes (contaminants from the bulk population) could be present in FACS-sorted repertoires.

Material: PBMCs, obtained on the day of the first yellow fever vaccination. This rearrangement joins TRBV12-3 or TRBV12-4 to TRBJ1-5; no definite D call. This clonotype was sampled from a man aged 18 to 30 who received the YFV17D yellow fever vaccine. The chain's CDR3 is CASSPDSNQPQHF. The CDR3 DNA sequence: TGTGCCAGCAGTCCGGATAGCAATCAGCCCCAGCATTTT.